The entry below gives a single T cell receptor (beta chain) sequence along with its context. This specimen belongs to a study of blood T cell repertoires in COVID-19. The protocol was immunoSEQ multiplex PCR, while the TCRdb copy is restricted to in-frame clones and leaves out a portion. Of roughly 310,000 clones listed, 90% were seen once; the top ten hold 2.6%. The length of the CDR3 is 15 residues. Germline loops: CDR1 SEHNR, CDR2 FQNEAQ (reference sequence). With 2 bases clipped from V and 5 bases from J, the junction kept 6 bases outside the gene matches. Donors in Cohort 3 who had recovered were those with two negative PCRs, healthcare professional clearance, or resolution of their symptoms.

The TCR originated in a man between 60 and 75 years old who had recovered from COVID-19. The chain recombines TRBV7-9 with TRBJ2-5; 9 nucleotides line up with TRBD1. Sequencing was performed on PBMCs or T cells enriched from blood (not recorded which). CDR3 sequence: CASSLNRGLWETQYF. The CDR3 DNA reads TGTGCCAGCAGCTTAAACAGGGGGCTTTGGGAGACCCAGTACTTC.